This is a list of T cell receptor beta chains from one sample in a study of shared clonotypes between healthy human individuals. The repertoire was sequenced with immunoSEQ multiplex PCR; TCRdb's copy has only in-frame clones and lacks some. The data contain roughly 1,100,000 clones, approximately 70% of them singletons. The sample consisted of memory CD4+ T cells sorted from blood. The receptor set was obtained from a man younger than 30 in good health. CDR3s include the opening cysteine and the closing phenylalanine or tryptophan. Each record gives: J gene, V gene, clone size, D gene, CDR3 protein, CDR3 DNA. D genes are given only for firm matches. Where a row states a size, it is once, few, many or the class of an expanded clone; other rows omit it.

TRBJ1-1 | TRBV5-4 | - | - | CASSSGGVGTEAFF | TGTGCCAGCAGCTCGGGAGGGGTAGGGACTGAAGCTTTCTTT
TRBJ2-1 | TRBV5-6 | - | - | CASCPRWGWDNEQFF | TGTGCCAGCTGTCCTAGATGGGGATGGGACAATGAGCAGTTCTTC
TRBJ1-5 | TRBV9 | - | - | CASSIGDGYSNQPQHF | TGTGCCAGCAGCATAGGGGACGGATATAGCAATCAGCCCCAGCATTTT
TRBJ1-2 | TRBV28 | - | TRBD1 | CATHQGADYGYTF | TGTGCCACCCACCAGGGGGCGGACTATGGCTACACCTTC
TRBJ2-5 | TRBV29-1 | - | - | CSVETGARETQYF | TGCAGCGTAGAGACAGGTGCTAGGGAGACCCAGTACTTC
TRBJ2-5 | TRBV11-2 | - | - | CASSLDRGVGGTNQETQYF | TGTGCCAGCAGCTTAGATCGCGGGGTAGGCGGCACAAATCAAGAGACCCAGTACTTC
TRBJ2-3 | TRBV5-6 | - | TRBD2 | CASSPRLAGATDTQYF | TGTGCCAGCAGCCCACGACTAGCGGGGGCCACAGATACGCAGTATTTT
TRBJ2-3 | TRBV5-1 | - | - | CASSLPGLKTDTQYF | TGCGCCAGCAGCTTGCCGGGACTGAAGACAGATACGCAGTATTTT
TRBJ1-6 | TRBV6-6 | - | TRBD1 | CASSPRDRASNSPLHF | TGTGCCAGCAGTCCCCGGGACAGGGCAAGTAATTCACCCCTCCACTTT
TRBJ2-7 | TRBV25-1 | few | - | CASSESGEYEQYF | TGTGCCAGCAGTGAATCGGGGGAATACGAGCAGTACTTC
TRBJ2-3 | TRBV6-6 | - | TRBD2 | CASSYGAGGSTDTQYF | TGTGCCAGCAGTTACGGAGCGGGGGGCAGCACAGATACGCAGTATTTT
TRBJ2-7 | TRBV5-1 | - | - | CASSLVGPEQYF | TGCGCCAGCAGCTTGGTGGGGCCCGAGCAGTACTTC
TRBJ2-7 | TRBV28 | - | TRBD1 | CASSLQGLGDRGSSF | TGTGCCAGCAGTTTACAGGGCCTGGGGGACAGGGGATCGAGCTTC
TRBJ2-3 | TRBV7-9 | - | TRBD1 | CASSLEGGTGKDTQYF | TGTGCCAGCAGCTTAGAGGGCGGGACAGGGAAAGATACGCAGTATTTT
TRBJ2-5 | TRBV7-9 | few | TRBD2 | CASSLGSSGQETQYF | TGTGCCAGCAGCTTAGGCTCTAGCGGCCAAGAGACCCAGTACTTC
TRBJ2-5 | TRBV28 | - | - | CASSLGQYQETQYF | TGTGCCAGCAGTTTGGGGCAGTACCAAGAGACCCAGTACTTC
TRBJ2-7 | TRBV19 | few | - | CASSIDRRSSYEQYF | TGTGCCAGTAGTATAGATCGACGGTCCTCCTACGAGCAGTACTTC
TRBJ2-2 | TRBV6-6 | - | - | CASSYAVTGELFF | TGTGCCAGCAGTTACGCGGTCACCGGGGAGCTGTTTTTT
TRBJ1-6 | TRBV6-1 | - | - | CASSRGNSPLHF | TGTGCCAGTTCCAGGGGAAATTCACCCCTCCACTTT
TRBJ2-7 | TRBV19 | few | - | CASSMGSPPHEQYF | TGTGCCAGTAGTATGGGGTCACCCCCCCACGAGCAGTACTTC
TRBJ2-3 | TRBV7-9 | - | - | CASSFDRSYSTDTQYF | TGTGCCAGCAGCTTCGACCGTTCTTATAGCACAGATACGCAGTATTTT
TRBJ1-5 | TRBV6-1 | once | - | CASSPEPNQPQHF | TGTGCCAGCTCTCCGGAACCTAATCAGCCCCAGCATTTT
TRBJ2-5 | TRBV30 | - | - | CAWSRRGPETQYF | TGTGCCTGGAGTCGGAGGGGGCCAGAGACCCAGTACTTC
TRBJ1-5 | TRBV6-1 | - | TRBD1 | CASIPGQSNQPQHF | TGTGCCAGCATTCCGGGACAGTCGAATCAGCCCCAGCATTTT
TRBJ2-7 | TRBV30 | - | - | CAWSVKGPVGYEQYF | TGTGCCTGGAGTGTAAAAGGGCCCGTGGGTTACGAGCAGTACTTC
TRBJ2-7 | TRBV14 | - | - | CASSQVAGRGSNEQYF | TGTGCCAGCAGCCAAGTAGCTGGGCGCGGGTCAAACGAGCAGTACTTC
TRBJ2-7 | TRBV2 | - | - | CASIVGTSIYEQYF | TGTGCCAGCATAGTAGGGACATCCATCTACGAGCAGTACTTC
TRBJ2-1 | TRBV6-4 | - | TRBD2 | CASSVGLADYNEQFF | TGTGCCAGCAGCGTCGGGCTAGCGGATTACAATGAGCAGTTCTTC
TRBJ2-2 | TRBV5-8 | many | TRBD1 | CASSSTGTGTTGELFF | TGTGCCAGCAGCTCGACCGGGACAGGGACCACCGGGGAGCTGTTTTTT
TRBJ2-7 | TRBV5-1 | - | - | CASSSPNSYEQYF | TGCGCCAGCAGCTCCCCGAACTCCTACGAGCAGTACTTC
TRBJ1-2 | TRBV7-9 | - | - | CASSLAGANGYTF | TGTGCCAGCAGCTTAGCAGGGGCTAATGGCTACACCTTC
TRBJ1-5 | TRBV28 | - | TRBD1 | CASSPRQGAWGQPQHF | TGTGCCAGCAGCCCCCGTCAGGGGGCGTGGGGTCAGCCCCAGCATTTT
TRBJ1-1 | TRBV7-9 | - | TRBD1 | CASSLDRAGGAFF | TGTGCCAGCAGCTTGGACAGGGCGGGGGGAGCTTTCTTT
TRBJ2-5 | TRBV10-2 | few | - | CASNAQRGTQYF | TGCGCCAGCAATGCCCAGAGGGGAACCCAGTACTTC
TRBJ2-7 | TRBV7-2 | - | - | CASSLQASSEQYF | TGTGCCAGCAGCTTGCAAGCTAGCTCCGAGCAGTACTTC
TRBJ1-4 | TRBV5-1 | - | TRBD1 | CASSLEGTGSGELFF | TGCGCCAGCAGCTTGGAAGGGACAGGATCCGGGGAACTGTTTTTT
TRBJ2-1 | TRBV10-3 | - | TRBD2 | CAISGGRLAESYNEQFF | TGTGCCATCAGTGGGGGTAGGCTAGCGGAATCCTACAATGAGCAGTTCTTC
TRBJ1-5 | TRBV28 | - | - | CASSFRGFYQPQHF | TGTGCCAGCAGTTTTAGGGGGTTCTATCAGCCCCAGCATTTT
TRBJ2-3 | TRBV5-1 | - | TRBD2 | CASSGGGRASPDTQYF | TGCGCCAGCAGCGGCGGGGGGAGGGCCTCCCCAGATACGCAGTATTTT
TRBJ2-7 | TRBV5-1 | few | TRBD1 | CASSLFGQGDPSEQYF | TGCGCCAGCAGCTTGTTTGGCCAGGGGGACCCTTCCGAGCAGTACTTC
TRBJ1-4 | TRBV28 | - | - | CASSFAGKEREKLFF | TGTGCCAGCAGTTTTGCCGGGAAGGAGAGGGAAAAACTGTTTTTT
TRBJ1-1 | TRBV5-6 | - | - | CASSLGQVAVAFF | TGTGCCAGCAGCTTGGGACAGGTCGCCGTAGCTTTCTTT
TRBJ2-4 | TRBV5-1 | - | TRBD2 | CASSLGSGGAPKNIQYF | TGCGCCAGCAGCTTGGGAAGCGGGGGGGCCCCCAAAAACATTCAGTACTTC
TRBJ2-5 | TRBV6-6 | - | TRBD1 | CASSYSTGIGETQYF | TGTGCCAGCAGTTACTCGACAGGGATTGGAGAGACCCAGTACTTC
TRBJ1-2 | TRBV9 | few | - | CASSVTRDTYGYTF | TGTGCCAGCAGCGTCACCCGGGACACCTATGGCTACACCTTC
TRBJ2-2 | TRBV5-1 | - | - | CASSLGGKGTGELFF | TGCGCCAGCAGCTTGGGCGGGAAGGGCACCGGGGAGCTGTTTTTT
TRBJ2-5 | TRBV7-9 | few | - | CASSLQGQETQYF | TGTGCCAGCAGCTTACAGGGACAAGAGACCCAGTACTTC
TRBJ2-5 | TRBV6-5 | - | - | CASTPTLGGHSQYF | TGTGCCAGCACTCCTACGCTGGGCGGACACTCCCAGTACTTC
TRBJ1-3 | TRBV10-2 | few | TRBD1 | CASSDVGQALSGNTIYF | TGCGCCAGCAGTGACGTGGGACAGGCGCTCTCTGGAAACACCATATATTTT
TRBJ2-1 | TRBV29-1 | - | - | CSVGVGVEQFF | TGCAGCGTTGGGGTAGGGGTTGAGCAGTTCTTC
TRBJ1-5 | TRBV7-9 | - | - | CASSAGGYQPQHF | TGTGCCAGCAGCGCCGGGGGTTATCAGCCCCAGCATTTT